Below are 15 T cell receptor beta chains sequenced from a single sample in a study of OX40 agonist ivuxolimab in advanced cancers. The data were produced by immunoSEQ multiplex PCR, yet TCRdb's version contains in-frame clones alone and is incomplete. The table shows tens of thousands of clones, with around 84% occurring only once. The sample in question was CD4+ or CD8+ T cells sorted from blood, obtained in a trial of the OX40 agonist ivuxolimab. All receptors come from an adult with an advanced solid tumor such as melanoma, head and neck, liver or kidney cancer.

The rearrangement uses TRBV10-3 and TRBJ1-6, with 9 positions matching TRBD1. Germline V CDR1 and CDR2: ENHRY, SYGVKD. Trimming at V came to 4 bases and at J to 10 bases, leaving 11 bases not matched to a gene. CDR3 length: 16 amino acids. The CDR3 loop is CAISAQGGQGGSPLHF. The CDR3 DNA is TGTGCCATCAGTGCGCAAGGGGGACAGGGTGGATCACCCCTCCACTTT.

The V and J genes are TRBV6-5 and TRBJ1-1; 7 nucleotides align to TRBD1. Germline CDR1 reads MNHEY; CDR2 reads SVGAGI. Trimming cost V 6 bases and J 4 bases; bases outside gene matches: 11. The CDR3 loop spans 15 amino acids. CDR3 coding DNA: TGTGCCAGCAGCTCGGCCCTTTACAGGGGCACTGAAGCTTTCTTT. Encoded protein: CASSSALYRGTEAFF.

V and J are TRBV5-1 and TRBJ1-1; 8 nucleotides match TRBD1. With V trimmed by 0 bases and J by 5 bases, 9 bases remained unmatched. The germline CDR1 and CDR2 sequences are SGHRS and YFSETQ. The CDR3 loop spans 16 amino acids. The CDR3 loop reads CASSLAPTGAETEAFF. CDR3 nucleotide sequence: TGCGCCAGCAGCTTGGCCCCGACAGGGGCCGAGACTGAAGCTTTCTTT.

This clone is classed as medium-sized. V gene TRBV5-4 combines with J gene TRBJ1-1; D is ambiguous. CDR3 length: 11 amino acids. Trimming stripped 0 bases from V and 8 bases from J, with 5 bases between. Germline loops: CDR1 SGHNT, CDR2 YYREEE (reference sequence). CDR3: CASSLDGEAFF. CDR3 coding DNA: TGTGCCAGCAGCTTGGACGGAGAAGCTTTCTTT.

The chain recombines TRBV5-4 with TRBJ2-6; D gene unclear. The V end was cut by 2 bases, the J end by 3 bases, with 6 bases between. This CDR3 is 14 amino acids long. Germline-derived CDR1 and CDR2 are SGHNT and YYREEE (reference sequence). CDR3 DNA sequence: TGTGCCAGCAGCTTTTCAGATGGGGCCAACGTCCTGACTTTC. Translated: CASSFSDGANVLTF.

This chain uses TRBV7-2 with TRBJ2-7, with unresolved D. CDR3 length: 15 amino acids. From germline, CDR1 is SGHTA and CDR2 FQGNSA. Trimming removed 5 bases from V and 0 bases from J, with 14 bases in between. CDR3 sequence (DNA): TGTGCCAGCAGCCTCTCTGCTTTCGGCTCCTACGAGCAGTACTTC. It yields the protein CASSLSAFGSYEQYF. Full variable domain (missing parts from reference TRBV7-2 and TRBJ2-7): GAGVSQSPSNKVTEKGKDVELRCDPISGHTALYWYRQSLGQGLEFLIYFQGNSAPDKSGLPSDRFSAERTGGSVSTLTIQRTQQEDSAVYLCASSLSAFGSYEQYFGPGTRLTVT.

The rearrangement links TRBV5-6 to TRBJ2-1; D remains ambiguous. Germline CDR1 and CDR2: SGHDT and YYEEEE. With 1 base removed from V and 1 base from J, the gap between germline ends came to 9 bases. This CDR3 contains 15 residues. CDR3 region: CASSLLGVSYNEQFF. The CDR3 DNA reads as TGTGCCAGCAGCTTGTTGGGTGTATCCTACAATGAGCAGTTCTTC.

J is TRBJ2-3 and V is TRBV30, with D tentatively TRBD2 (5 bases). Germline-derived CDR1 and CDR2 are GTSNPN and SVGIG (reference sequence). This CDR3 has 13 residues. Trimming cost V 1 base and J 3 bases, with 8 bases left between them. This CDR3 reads CAWSGGRTDTQYF. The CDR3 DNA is TGTGCCTGGAGTGGAGGGCGGACAGATACGCAGTATTTT.

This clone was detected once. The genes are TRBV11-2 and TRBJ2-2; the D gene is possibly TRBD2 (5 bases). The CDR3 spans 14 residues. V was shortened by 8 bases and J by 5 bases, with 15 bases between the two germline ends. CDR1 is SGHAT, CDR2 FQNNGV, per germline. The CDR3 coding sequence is TGTGCCAGCTGGGGATTCGGGAAGACCGGGGAGCTGTTTTTT. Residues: CASWGFGKTGELFF.

The chain's CDR3 is CASSPGLAGGYEQYF. CDR3 sequence (DNA): TGTGCCAGCAGTCCCGGGCTAGCGGGGGGTTACGAGCAGTACTTC. This chain links TRBV2 with TRBJ2-7; 11 nucleotides agree with TRBD2. The CDR3 runs 15 residues. CDR1 and CDR2 from the germline V gene are SNHLY and FYNNEI. J was trimmed by 4 bases and V by 5 bases; bases with no gene match: 7.

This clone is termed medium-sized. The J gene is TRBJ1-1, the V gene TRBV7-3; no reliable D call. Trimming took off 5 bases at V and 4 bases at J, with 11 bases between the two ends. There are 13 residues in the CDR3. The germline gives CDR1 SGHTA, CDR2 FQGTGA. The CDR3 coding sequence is TGTGCCAGCAGCCTGGGATTCGGCACTGAAGCTTTCTTT. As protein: CASSLGFGTEAFF.

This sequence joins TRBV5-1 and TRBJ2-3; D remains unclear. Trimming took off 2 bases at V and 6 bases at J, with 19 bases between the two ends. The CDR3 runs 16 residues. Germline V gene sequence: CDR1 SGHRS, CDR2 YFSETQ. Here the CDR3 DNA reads TGCGCCAGCAGCTTCTCACCGGCGGTACGAATCGATACGCAGTATTTT. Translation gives CASSFSPAVRIDTQYF.

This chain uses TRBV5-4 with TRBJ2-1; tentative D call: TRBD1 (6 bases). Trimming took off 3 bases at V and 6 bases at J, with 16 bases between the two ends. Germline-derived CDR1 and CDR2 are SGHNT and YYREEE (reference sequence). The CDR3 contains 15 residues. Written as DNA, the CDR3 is TGTGCCAGCAGCTCACCAGGGGTCGGAATCAATGAGCAGTTCTTC. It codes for CASSSPGVGINEQFF.

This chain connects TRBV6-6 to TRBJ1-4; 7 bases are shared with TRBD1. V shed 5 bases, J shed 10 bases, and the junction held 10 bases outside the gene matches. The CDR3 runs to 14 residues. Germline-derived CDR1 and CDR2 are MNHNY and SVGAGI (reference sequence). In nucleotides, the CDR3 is TGTGCCAGCAGTACCCGACAGGGTGGCGGAAAACTGTTTTTT. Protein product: CASSTRQGGGKLFF.

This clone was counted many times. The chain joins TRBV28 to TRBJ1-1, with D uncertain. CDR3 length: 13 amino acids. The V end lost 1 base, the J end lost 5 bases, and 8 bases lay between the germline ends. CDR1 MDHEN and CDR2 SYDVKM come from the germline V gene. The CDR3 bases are TGTGCCAGCAGTTTATCCCAGAGGACTGAAGCTTTCTTT. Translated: CASSLSQRTEAFF.